The rows below give T cell receptor beta chains drawn from one sample of a study of identical twins. TCRdb passed the 5' RACE reads through MiXCR, listing each CDR3 protein once. In the table there are some 1,700,000 distinct CDR3 sequences, roughly a third of which are singletons. The sample consisted of cord blood. Every receptor here comes from a newborn girl in good health. The CDR3 runs from the conserved cysteine through the conserved F or W. D genes are given only for firm matches. The size field is filled for only some rows; it gives once, few, many or a size class.

v_call	j_call	clone_size	d_call	cdr3_aa	cdr3_nt
TRBV25-1	TRBJ2-2	.	TRBD2	CASSEYFGIAGLAATGELFF	TGTGCCAGCAGTGAATATTTTGGGATTGCGGGACTAGCGGCCACCGGGGAGCTGTTTTTT
TRBV29-1	TRBJ2-1	many	TRBD2	CSVEGGLAGELYNEQFF	TGCAGCGTTGAAGGGGGACTAGCGGGAGAGCTATACAATGAGCAGTTCTTC
TRBV25-1	TRBJ1-5	.	.	CASSEWQEVQPQHF	TGTGCCAGCAGTGAATGGCAGGAGGTTCAGCCCCAGCATTTT
TRBV18	TRBJ2-7	.	.	CASSPDTQWDQYF	TGTGCCAGCTCACCCGACACCCAATGGGACCAGTACTTC
TRBV4-1	TRBJ1-1	.	.	CASSRVLNAEAFF	TGCGCCAGCAGCCGAGTCCTGAACGCTGAAGCTTTCTTT
TRBV5-6	TRBJ2-2	.	TRBD2	CASSLVLAEYTGELFF	TGTGCCAGCAGCTTGGTTCTAGCGGAGTACACCGGGGAGCTGTTTTTT
TRBV7-9	TRBJ1-2	.	.	CASSPRGSDGYTF	TGTGCCAGCAGCCCGAGGGGAAGCGATGGCTACACCTTC
TRBV12-3/TRBV12-4	TRBJ2-7	.	TRBD1	CATQGTGPGVQYF	TGTGCCACCCAAGGGACAGGGCCCGGCGTGCAGTACTTC
TRBV10-3	TRBJ1-1	few	TRBD1	CAISANLGNRGSDTEAFF	TGTGCCATCAGCGCCAACTTGGGGAACAGGGGATCGGACACTGAAGCTTTCTTT
TRBV12-3/TRBV12-4	TRBJ2-1	.	TRBD2	CASSFPTSGRKEQFF	TGTGCCAGCAGTTTCCCCACTAGCGGGAGAAAGGAGCAGTTCTTC
TRBV10-2	TRBJ2-5	.	TRBD2	CACKRGGQETQYF	TGCGCCTGCAAGCGGGGGGGCCAGGAGACCCAGTACTTC
TRBV20-1	TRBJ2-1	.	TRBD1	CSARWDRGNNEQFF	TGCAGTGCTAGGTGGGACAGGGGCAACAATGAGCAGTTCTTC
TRBV5-6	TRBJ1-5	.	.	CASSLGGARISQPQHF	TGTGCCAGCAGCCTGGGGGGGGCGCGGATAAGTCAGCCCCAGCATTTT
TRBV7-9	TRBJ1-1	few	.	CASSAPSGEDTEAFF	TGTGCCAGCAGCGCCCCGAGTGGGGAGGACACTGAAGCTTTCTTT
TRBV20-1	TRBJ2-3	few	TRBD2	CSASKAGGRWGTDTQYF	TGCAGTGCTTCTAAAGCGGGGGGGCGATGGGGCACAGATACGCAGTATTTT
TRBV10-3	TRBJ2-1	few	TRBD2	CAISGTAGGANEQFF	TGTGCCATCAGTGGGACTGCGGGGGGGGCCAATGAGCAGTTCTTC
TRBV20-1	TRBJ1-2	.	.	CSARDTVEVDYTF	TGCAGTGCTAGAGATACCGTCGAAGTAGACTACACCTTC
TRBV5-1	TRBJ2-1	few	TRBD2	CASSGGGFSYNEQFF	TGCGCCAGCAGCGGCGGGGGTTTCTCCTACAATGAGCAGTTCTTC
TRBV7-6	TRBJ1-1	.	.	CASSRVASTEAFF	TGTGCCAGCAGCCGAGTGGCGAGCACTGAAGCTTTCTTT
TRBV4-2	TRBJ2-3	.	.	CASSLPGLVRESDTQYF	TGTGCCAGCAGCCTACCGGGGTTGGTACGGGAGTCAGATACGCAGTATTTT
TRBV20-1	TRBJ1-2	few	.	CSARADTF	TGCAGTGCTAGAGCGGACACCTTC
TRBV20-1	TRBJ2-2	.	TRBD2	CSATTSGGYTGELFF	TGCAGTGCTACCACTAGCGGGGGCTACACCGGGGAGCTGTTTTTT
TRBV28	TRBJ1-1	few	TRBD1	CASNQGDRGLTNTEAFF	TGTGCCAGCAATCAGGGGGACAGGGGGCTTACCAACACTGAAGCTTTCTTT
TRBV5-5	TRBJ2-2	.	.	CASSLVYLPTYTGELFF	TGTGCCAGCAGCTTGGTCTACTTACCGACTTACACCGGGGAGCTGTTTTTT
TRBV5-1	TRBJ2-3	few	TRBD2	CASSLVAGALGRTDTQYF	TGCGCCAGCAGCTTGGTAGCGGGAGCGCTAGGGCGCACAGATACGCAGTATTTT
TRBV12-3/TRBV12-4	TRBJ1-1	few	.	CASSLFGGRWNTEAFF	TGTGCCAGCAGTTTATTCGGGGGGCGGTGGAACACTGAAGCTTTCTTT
TRBV20-1	TRBJ2-3	.	TRBD2	CSARGASGRTDTQYF	TGCAGTGCTAGAGGCGCTAGCGGGAGAACAGATACGCAGTATTTT
TRBV24-1	TRBJ1-5	.	TRBD1	CATSGRQGVNQPQHF	TGTGCCACCAGTGGAAGACAGGGGGTGAATCAGCCCCAGCATTTT
TRBV5-1	TRBJ1-2	few	.	CASSLRRASYGYTF	TGCGCCAGCAGCTTGAGAAGAGCCTCCTATGGCTACACCTTC
TRBV10-3	TRBJ2-3	few	.	CAISGGPSAITDTQYF	TGTGCCATCAGTGGGGGCCCTAGCGCCATCACAGATACGCAGTATTTT
TRBV12-3/TRBV12-4	TRBJ1-4	.	.	CASSFDGGPNEKLFF	TGTGCCAGCAGTTTTGACGGGGGGCCTAATGAAAAACTGTTTTTT
TRBV9	TRBJ1-1	.	TRBD1	CASSVGPFPGQGPQGTEAFF	TGTGCCAGCAGCGTAGGCCCCTTTCCGGGACAGGGGCCCCAAGGAACTGAAGCTTTCTTT
TRBV24-1	TRBJ2-2	.	TRBD2	CATSDRSGGTGELFF	TGTGCCACCAGTGATCGGAGCGGGGGGACCGGGGAGCTGTTTTTT
TRBV5-1	TRBJ2-2	once	.	CASSSLPGAGELFF	TGCGCCAGCAGCTCATTACCAGGGGCCGGGGAGCTGTTTTTT
TRBV28	TRBJ2-1	once	.	CASSKQGSSPRQFF	TGTGCCAGCAGCAAACAGGGTTCCTCCCCTCGGCAGTTCTTC
TRBV20-1	TRBJ1-2	.	TRBD1	CSARGRFTGGGGYTF	TGCAGTGCTAGGGGTCGATTTACAGGGGGCGGAGGCTACACCTTC
TRBV25-1	TRBJ1-6	.	.	CASSEYGAYNSPLHF	TGTGCCAGCAGTGAGTACGGGGCCTATAATTCACCCCTCCACTTT
TRBV6-2/TRBV6-3	TRBJ2-7	few	TRBD2	CASGSRLAGSYEQYF	TGTGCCAGCGGGTCGAGACTAGCGGGGTCCTACGAGCAGTACTTC
TRBV20-1	TRBJ1-1	.	TRBD1	CSARAAGGVNTEAFF	TGCAGTGCTAGAGCTGCAGGGGGCGTGAACACTGAAGCTTTCTTT
TRBV7-9	TRBJ2-3	.	.	CASRMRSDEADTQYF	TGTGCCAGCCGAATGCGTAGTGACGAGGCAGATACGCAGTATTTT
TRBV10-2	TRBJ2-3	.	.	CASSEGRYDTQYF	TGCGCCAGCAGTGAGGGGCGGTACGATACGCAGTATTTT
TRBV5-1	TRBJ2-7	many	TRBD1	CASSPGTGTYEQYF	TGTGCCAGCAGCCCCGGGACAGGGACCTACGAGCAGTACTTC
TRBV29-1	TRBJ2-3	.	.	CSVVRRGFADTQYF	TGCAGCGTTGTCCGCAGGGGATTCGCAGATACGCAGTATTTT
TRBV29-1	TRBJ2-3	.	.	CSVKQGTSTDTQYF	TGCAGCGTCAAACAGGGAACTAGCACAGATACGCAGTATTTT
TRBV20-1	TRBJ1-2	few	TRBD1	CSARDQDRGGWVRGYTF	TGCAGTGCTAGAGACCAGGACAGGGGAGGATGGGTCCGTGGCTACACCTTC
TRBV24-1	TRBJ1-5	.	.	CATSDNHSNQPQHF	TGTGCCACCTCCGACAATCATAGCAATCAGCCCCAGCATTTT
TRBV21-1	TRBJ1-1	once	.	CASSKCGRHTEAFF	TGTGCCAGCAGCAAATGCGGACGGCACACTGAAGCTTTCTTT
TRBV10-3	TRBJ2-1	.	.	CAISAGASNNEQFF	TGTGCCATCAGCGCCGGGGCCTCAAACAATGAGCAGTTCTTC